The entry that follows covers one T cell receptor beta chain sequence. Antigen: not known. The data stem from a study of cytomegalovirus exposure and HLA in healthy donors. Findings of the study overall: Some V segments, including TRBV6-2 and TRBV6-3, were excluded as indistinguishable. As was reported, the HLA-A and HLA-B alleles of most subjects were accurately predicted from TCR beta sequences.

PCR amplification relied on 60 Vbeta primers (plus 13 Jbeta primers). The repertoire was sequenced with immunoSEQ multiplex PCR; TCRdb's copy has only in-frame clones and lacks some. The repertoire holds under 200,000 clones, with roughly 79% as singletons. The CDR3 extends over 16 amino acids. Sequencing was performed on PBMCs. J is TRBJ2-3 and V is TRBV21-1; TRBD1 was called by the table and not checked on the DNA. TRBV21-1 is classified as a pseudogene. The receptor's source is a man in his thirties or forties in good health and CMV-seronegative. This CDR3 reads CASSTTTGFLADTQYF. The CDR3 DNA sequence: TGTGCCAGCAGCACCACCACAGGTTTTTTAGCAGATACGCAGTATTTT.